The clone carrying this T cell receptor beta chain came up a few times. Trimming at V came to 4 bases and at J to 5 bases, leaving 9 bases not matched to a gene. Germline V CDR1 and CDR2: LNHDA, SQIVND (reference sequence). This CDR3 region has 15 residues. This record comes from a study of shared clonotypes between healthy human individuals. Unsorted samples relied on some 90 million PBMCs, which served as the source of genomic DNA. The assay ran at deep level. Several immunoSEQ plates held equal portions of the genomic DNA taken from each subset. Sequencing used immunoSEQ multiplex PCR; TCRdb keeps in-frame clones, though not all of them. The table records approximately 500,000 clones, 79% of them present only once.

The receptor comes from a middle-aged woman in good health. Some clones in this sample may be carry-over from other donors' samples. The chain uses TRBV19 and TRBJ2-5; 8 nucleotides match TRBD1. Sequences were obtained from PBMCs. The CDR3 loop reads CASSRSRGQVETQYF. The CDR3 DNA reads as TGTGCCAGTAGTAGATCCAGGGGGCAGGTTGAGACCCAGTACTTC.